Detailed here is one T cell receptor (beta chain). Its specificity is not known. At deep level, the assay was performed. TCRdb's copy holds only in-frame clones and misses some; the assay was immunoSEQ multiplex PCR. In the table there are about 1.1 million clones, approximately 80% of which are singletons. The data were taken from a study of shared clonotypes between healthy human individuals. Study-wide results and caveats: Naive CD4 clonotypes overlapped across several donors at approximately 5.3%. The authors expected sequencing depth to affect clonotype sharing among donors.

CDR1 and CDR2 (germline): SGHRS, YFSETQ. CDR3 length equals 14 residues. The V gene lost 4 bases and the J gene lost 1 base, with 11 bases spanning the gap. Sample: memory CD4+ T cells from PBMCs. Subset of the sample: CD45RA-negative fraction. The source of this sequence is a man in his late teens or twenties in good health. Some clones in this sample may be carry-over from other donors' samples. V is TRBV5-1 and J is TRBJ1-1; TRBD1 might be the D (5 bases). This CDR3 reads CASSSRQQNTEAFF. Here the CDR3 DNA reads TGCGCCAGCAGCAGTCGACAGCAGAACACTGAAGCTTTCTTT.